This T cell receptor (beta chain) comes out of a study of PD-1 blockade in classical Hodgkin lymphoma. Concerning this clone: Its specificity is not known.

The time point was: newly diagnosed, previously untreated cHL patient sample. Deletions cut 5 bases from V and 5 bases from J, with 15 bases between. The germline V gene encodes CDR1 SGHTA and CDR2 FQGNSA. The CDR3 covers 14 residues. Study results and caveats: According to reports, newly diagnosed patients had lower baseline TCR diversity than healthy donors, and relapsed/refractory patients had lower baseline TCR diversity still.

Produced via immunoSEQ multiplex PCR; TCRdb's table is partial and in-frame only. The repertoire holds some 26,000 clones, about 94% seen once, with about 3.6% in the top ten. The V gene is TRBV7-2, the J gene TRBJ1-1; D is ambiguous. Sequencing used peripheral blood mononuclear cells (PBMCs). This TCR came from a human donor with classical Hodgkin lymphoma. CDR3 coding DNA: TGTGCCAGCAGCCCTGCGCCTGGTCGGACTGAAGCTTTCTTT. Its protein is CASSPAPGRTEAFF.